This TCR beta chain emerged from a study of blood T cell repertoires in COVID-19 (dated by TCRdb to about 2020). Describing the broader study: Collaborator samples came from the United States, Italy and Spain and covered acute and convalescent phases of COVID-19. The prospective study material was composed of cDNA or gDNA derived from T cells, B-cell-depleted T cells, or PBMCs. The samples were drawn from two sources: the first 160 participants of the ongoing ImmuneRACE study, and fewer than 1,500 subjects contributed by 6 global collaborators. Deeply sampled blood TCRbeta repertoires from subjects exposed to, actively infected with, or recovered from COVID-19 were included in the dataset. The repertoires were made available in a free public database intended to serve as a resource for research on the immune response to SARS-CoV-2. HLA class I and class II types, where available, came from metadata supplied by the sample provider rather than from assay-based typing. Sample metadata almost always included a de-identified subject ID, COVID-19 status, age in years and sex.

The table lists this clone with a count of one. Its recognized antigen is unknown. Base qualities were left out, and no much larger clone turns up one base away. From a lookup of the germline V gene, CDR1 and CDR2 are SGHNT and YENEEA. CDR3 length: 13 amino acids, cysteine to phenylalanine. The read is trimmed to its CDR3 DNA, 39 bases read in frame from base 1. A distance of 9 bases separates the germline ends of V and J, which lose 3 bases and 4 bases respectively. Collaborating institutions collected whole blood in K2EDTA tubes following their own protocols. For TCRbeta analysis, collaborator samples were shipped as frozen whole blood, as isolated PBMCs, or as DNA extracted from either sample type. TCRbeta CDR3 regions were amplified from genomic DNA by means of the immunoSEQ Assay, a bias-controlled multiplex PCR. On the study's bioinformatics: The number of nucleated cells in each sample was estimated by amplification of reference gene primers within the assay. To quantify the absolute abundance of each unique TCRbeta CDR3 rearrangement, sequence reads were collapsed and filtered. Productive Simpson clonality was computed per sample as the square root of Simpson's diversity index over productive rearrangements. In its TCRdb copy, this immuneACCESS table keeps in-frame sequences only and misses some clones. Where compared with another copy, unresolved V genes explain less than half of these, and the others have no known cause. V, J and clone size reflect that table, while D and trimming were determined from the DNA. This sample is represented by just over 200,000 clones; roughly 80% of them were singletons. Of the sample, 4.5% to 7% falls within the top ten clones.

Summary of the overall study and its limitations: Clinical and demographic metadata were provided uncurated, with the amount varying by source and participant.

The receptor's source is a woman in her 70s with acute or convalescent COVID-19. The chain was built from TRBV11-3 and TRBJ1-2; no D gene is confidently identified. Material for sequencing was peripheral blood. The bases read TGTGCCAGCAGCTTCGGGGAAGGCTATGGCTACACCTTC. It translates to CASSFGEGYGYTF.